Reported below is one T cell receptor (beta chain). Its target is not known. At the Johns Hopkins FTIC core, DNA taken from cultured CD4+ T cells was sequenced by way of the Oncomine TCR Beta short-read assay. TCRdb called the PCR reads again in MiXCR, with one record for every CDR3 protein. The data contain some 15,000 distinct CDR3 sequences, 73% of them singletons. The CDR3 covers 13 residues. With 6 bases clipped from V and 3 bases from J, the junction kept 4 bases outside the gene matches. Germline loops: CDR1 DFQATT, CDR2 SNEGSKA (reference sequence). Treatment given: approximately 9-day PBMC culture with coronavirus spike peptide pools or control peptides (ViraFEST assay). The sample originates from a study of vaccination and CD4 T cells after COVID-19. Study overall: The authors used overlapping spike peptides from SARS-CoV-2, HCoV-NL63, HCoV-OC43 and HCoV-229E to stimulate cells. Control cultures were supplied with a CEFX pool, an HIV-1 Nef pool, or no peptide at all.

V usage is TRBV20-1 and J usage is TRBJ2-7, with 11 nucleotides matching TRBD1. This receptor was identified in a human donor who had recovered from COVID-19. The sample taken for sequencing was CD4+ T cells from blood, cultured in vitro. The CDR3 protein is CSAWTGGDYEQYF. In nucleotides, the CDR3 is TGCAGTGCCTGGACAGGGGGCGACTACGAGCAGTACTTC.